Given below is one T cell receptor (beta chain) in context. The data were obtained in a study of shared clonotypes between healthy human individuals. This CDR3 region has 13 residues. Germline values: CDR1 SGHDT, CDR2 YYEEEE. The ends lost 0 bases at V and 12 bases at J; junction bases unmatched: 4. In the original analysis: ImmunoSEQ junction-only sequences lacked quality scores, so their filtering differed. TCRdb keeps only in-frame clones here, not all; method: immunoSEQ multiplex PCR. V, J and clone size derive from that table, while D and trimming were established from the DNA sequence. This sample yields roughly 320,000 clones, of which roughly 91% are seen a single time; around 15% belongs to the top ten.

This chain connects TRBV5-6 to TRBJ2-1, with 9 bases aligning to TRBD1. This clonotype was sampled from a man in his late teens or twenties in good health. Sequenced input: memory CD8+ T cells sorted from blood. Documented subset: CD45RO+ cells pooled with CCR7-negative TemRA cells. CDR3 bases: TGTGCCAGCAGCTTGGAACCGGGACAGGGGCAGTTCTTC. Its translation is CASSLEPGQGQFF.